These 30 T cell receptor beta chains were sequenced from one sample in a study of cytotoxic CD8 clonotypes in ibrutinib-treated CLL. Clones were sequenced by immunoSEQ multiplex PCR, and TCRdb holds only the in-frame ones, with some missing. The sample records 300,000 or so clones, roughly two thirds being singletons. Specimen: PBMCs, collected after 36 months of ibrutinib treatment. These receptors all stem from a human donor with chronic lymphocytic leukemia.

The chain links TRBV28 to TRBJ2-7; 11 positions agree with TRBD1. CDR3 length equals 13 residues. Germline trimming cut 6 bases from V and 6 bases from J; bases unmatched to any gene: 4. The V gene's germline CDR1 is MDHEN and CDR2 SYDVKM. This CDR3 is CASRGQGEIEQYF. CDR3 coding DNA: TGTGCCAGCAGGGGACAGGGGGAGATCGAGCAGTACTTC.

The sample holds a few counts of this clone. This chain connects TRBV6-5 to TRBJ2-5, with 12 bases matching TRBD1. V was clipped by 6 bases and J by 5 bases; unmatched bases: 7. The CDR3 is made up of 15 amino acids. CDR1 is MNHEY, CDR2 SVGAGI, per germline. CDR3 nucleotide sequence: TGTGCCAGCAGGGGACAGGGGGCTTTTACGGAGACCCAGTACTTC. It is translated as CASRGQGAFTETQYF.

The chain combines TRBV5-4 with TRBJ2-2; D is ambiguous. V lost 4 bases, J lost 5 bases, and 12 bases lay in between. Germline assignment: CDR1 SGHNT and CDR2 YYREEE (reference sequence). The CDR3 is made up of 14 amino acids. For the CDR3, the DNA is TGTGCCAGCAGCGAATTTGGGGATACCGGGGAGCTGTTTTTT. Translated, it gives CASSEFGDTGELFF.

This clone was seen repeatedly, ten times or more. The CDR3 reads CASSYSGTGVDEQYF. As DNA, the CDR3 is TGTGCCAGCAGTTACTCGGGGACAGGGGTTGACGAGCAGTACTTC. The genes are TRBV6-5 and TRBJ2-7; the match to TRBD1 covers 10 bases. The CDR3 runs 15 residues. The germline V gene encodes CDR1 MNHEY and CDR2 SVGAGI. V gave up 0 bases and J gave up 5 bases; unmatched junction bases: 4.

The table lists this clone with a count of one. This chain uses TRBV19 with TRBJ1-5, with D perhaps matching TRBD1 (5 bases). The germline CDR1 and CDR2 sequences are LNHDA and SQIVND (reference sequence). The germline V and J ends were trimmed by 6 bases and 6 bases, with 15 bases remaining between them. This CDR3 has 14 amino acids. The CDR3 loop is CASRYSGGFQPQHF. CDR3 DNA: TGTGCCAGTAGGTACTCGGGGGGGTTTCAGCCCCAGCATTTT.

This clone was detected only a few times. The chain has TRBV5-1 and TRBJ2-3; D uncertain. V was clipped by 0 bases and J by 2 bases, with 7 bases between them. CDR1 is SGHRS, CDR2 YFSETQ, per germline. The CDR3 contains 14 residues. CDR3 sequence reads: CASSLVPDTDTQYF. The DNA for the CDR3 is TGCGCCAGCAGCTTGGTTCCAGACACAGATACGCAGTATTTT.

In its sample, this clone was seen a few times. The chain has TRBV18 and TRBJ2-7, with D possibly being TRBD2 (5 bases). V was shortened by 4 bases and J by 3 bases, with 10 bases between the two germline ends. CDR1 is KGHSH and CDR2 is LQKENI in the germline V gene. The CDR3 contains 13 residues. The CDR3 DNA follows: TGTGCCAGCTCACGATCCCGGGACTACGAGCAGTACTTC. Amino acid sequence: CASSRSRDYEQYF.

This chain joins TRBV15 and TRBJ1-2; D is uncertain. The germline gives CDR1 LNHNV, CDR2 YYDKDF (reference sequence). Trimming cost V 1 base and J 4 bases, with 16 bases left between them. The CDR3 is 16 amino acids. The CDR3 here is CATSRVIRGDRYGYTF. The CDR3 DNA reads TGTGCCACCAGCAGAGTTATACGAGGCGATCGCTATGGCTACACCTTC.

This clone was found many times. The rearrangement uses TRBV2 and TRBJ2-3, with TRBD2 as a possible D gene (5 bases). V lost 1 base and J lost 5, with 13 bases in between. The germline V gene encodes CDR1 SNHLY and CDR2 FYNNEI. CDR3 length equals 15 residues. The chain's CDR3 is CASSEDASRVDTQYF. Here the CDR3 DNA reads TGTGCCAGCAGTGAAGATGCTAGCCGGGTAGATACGCAGTATTTT.

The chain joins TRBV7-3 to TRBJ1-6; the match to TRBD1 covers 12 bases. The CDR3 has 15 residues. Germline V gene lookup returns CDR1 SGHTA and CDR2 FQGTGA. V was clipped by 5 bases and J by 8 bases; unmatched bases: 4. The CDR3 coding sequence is TGTGCCAGCAGCACCGGGACAGGGGGCGATTCACCCCTCCACTTT. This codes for CASSTGTGGDSPLHF.

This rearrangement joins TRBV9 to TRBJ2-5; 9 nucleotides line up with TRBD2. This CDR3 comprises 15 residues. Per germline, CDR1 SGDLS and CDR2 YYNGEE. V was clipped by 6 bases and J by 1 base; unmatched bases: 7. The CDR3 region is CASKRSGGFQETQYF. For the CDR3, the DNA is TGTGCCAGCAAGCGTAGCGGGGGCTTCCAAGAGACCCAGTACTTC.

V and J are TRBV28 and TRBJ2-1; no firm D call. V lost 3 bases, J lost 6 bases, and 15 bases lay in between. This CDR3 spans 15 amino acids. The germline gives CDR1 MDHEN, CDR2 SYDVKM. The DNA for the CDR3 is TGTGCCAGCAGTTTCCCCCGCAGTTGGGGCAATGAGCAGTTCTTC. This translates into CASSFPRSWGNEQFF.

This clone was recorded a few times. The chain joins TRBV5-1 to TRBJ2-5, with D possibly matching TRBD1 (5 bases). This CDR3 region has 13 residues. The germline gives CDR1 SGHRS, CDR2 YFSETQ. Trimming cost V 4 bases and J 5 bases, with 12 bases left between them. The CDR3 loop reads CASSTSGLETQYF. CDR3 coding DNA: TGCGCCAGCAGCACCTCAGGGTTGGAGACCCAGTACTTC.

Written as DNA, the CDR3 is TGTGCCAGCAGCGTCGTCAGGGGGCATGGCTACACCTTC. This sequence encodes CASSVVRGHGYTF. This chain joins TRBV9 and TRBJ1-2; 8 nucleotides agree with TRBD1. After removal of 2 bases from V and 6 bases from J, the junction contained 3 bases not matched to a gene. The length of the CDR3 is 13 residues. Germline V gene lookup returns CDR1 SGDLS and CDR2 YYNGEE.

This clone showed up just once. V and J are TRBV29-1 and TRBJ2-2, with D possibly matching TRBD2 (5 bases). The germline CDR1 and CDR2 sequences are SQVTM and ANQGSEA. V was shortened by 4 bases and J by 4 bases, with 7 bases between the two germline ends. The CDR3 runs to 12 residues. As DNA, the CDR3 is TGCAGCGTTGTCCGGGGCACCGGGGAGCTGTTTTTT. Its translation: CSVVRGTGELFF.

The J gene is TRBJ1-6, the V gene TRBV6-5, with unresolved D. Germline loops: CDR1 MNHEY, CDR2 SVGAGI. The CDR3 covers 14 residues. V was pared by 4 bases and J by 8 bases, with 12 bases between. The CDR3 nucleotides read TGTGCCAGCAGTTTACTCTATCCGCATTCACCCCTCCACTTT. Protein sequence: CASSLLYPHSPLHF.

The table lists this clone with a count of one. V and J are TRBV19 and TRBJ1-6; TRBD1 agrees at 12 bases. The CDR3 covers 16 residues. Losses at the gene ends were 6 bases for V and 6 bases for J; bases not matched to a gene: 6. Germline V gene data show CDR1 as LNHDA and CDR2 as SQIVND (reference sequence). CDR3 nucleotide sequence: TGTGCCAGTAGGCAAGGGGACAGGGGGCCTAATTCACCCCTCCACTTT. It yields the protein CASRQGDRGPNSPLHF.

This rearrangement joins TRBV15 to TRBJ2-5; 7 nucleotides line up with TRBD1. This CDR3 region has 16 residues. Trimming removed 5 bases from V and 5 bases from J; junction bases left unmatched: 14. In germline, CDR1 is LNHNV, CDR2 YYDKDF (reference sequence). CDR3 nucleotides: TGTGCCACCAGCGCCGGGACAGCGAGTTCGGGGGAGACCCAGTACTTC. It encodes CATSAGTASSGETQYF.

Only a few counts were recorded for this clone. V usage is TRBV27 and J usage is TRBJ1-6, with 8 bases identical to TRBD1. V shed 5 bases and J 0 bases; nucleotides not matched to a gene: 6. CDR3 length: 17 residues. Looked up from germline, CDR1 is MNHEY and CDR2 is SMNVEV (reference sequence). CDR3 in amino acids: CASSDRGGGSYNSPLHF. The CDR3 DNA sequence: TGTGCCAGCAGTGACAGGGGAGGGGGCTCCTATAATTCACCCCTCCACTTT.

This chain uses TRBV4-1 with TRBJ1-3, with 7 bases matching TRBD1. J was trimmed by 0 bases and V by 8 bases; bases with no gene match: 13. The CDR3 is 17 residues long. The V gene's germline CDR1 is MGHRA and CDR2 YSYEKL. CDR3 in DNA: TGCGCCAGCCAACAAGCGGGACAGCCATTCTCTGGAAACACCATATATTTT. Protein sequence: CASQQAGQPFSGNTIYF.

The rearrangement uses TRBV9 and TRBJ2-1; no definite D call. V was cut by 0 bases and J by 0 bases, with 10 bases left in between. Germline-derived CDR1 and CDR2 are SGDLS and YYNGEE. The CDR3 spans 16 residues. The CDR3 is CASSVGAASSYNEQFF. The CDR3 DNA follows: TGTGCCAGCAGCGTAGGAGCCGCAAGCTCCTACAATGAGCAGTTCTTC.

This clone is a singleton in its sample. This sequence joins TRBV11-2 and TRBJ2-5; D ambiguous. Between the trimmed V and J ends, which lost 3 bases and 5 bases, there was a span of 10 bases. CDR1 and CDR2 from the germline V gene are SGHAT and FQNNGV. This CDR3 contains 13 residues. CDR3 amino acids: CASSLSAWETQYF. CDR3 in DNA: TGTGCCAGCAGCTTGTCGGCCTGGGAGACCCAGTACTTC.

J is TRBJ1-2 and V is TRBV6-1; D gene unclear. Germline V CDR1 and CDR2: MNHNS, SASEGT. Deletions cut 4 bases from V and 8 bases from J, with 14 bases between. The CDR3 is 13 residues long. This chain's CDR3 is CASSGVYSQGYTF. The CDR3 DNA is TGTGCCAGCAGTGGCGTCTACTCGCAGGGCTACACCTTC.

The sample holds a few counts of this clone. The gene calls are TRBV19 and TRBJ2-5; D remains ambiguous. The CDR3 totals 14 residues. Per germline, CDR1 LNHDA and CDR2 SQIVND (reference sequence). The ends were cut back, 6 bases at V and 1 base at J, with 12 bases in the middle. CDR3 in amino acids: CASSPLQSQETQYF. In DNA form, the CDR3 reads TGTGCCAGTAGCCCACTACAGTCCCAAGAGACCCAGTACTTC.

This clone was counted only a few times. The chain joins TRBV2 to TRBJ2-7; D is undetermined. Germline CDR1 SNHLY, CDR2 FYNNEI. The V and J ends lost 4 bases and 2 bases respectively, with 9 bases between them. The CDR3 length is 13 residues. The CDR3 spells CASSGQKTYEQYF. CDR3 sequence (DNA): TGTGCCAGCAGTGGGCAAAAAACCTACGAGCAGTACTTC. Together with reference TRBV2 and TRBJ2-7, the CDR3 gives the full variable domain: EPEVTQTPSHQVTQMGQEVILRCVPISNHLYFYWYRQILGQKVEFLVSFYNNEISEKSEIFDDQFSVERPDGSNFTLKIRSTKLEDSAMYFCASSGQKTYEQYFGPGTRLTVT.

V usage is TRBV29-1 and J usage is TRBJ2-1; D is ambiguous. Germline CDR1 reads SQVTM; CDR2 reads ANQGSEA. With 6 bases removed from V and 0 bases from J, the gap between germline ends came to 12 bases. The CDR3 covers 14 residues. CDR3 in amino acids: CSVVLGASYNEQFF. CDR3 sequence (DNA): TGCAGCGTGGTTCTAGGTGCCTCCTACAATGAGCAGTTCTTC.

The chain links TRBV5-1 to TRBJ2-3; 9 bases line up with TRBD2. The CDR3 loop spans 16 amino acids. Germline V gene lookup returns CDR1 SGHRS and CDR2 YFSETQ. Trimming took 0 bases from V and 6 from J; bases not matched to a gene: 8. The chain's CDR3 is CASSLVLSGSPDTQYF. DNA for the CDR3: TGCGCCAGCAGCTTGGTTCTTAGCGGGAGCCCGGATACGCAGTATTTT.

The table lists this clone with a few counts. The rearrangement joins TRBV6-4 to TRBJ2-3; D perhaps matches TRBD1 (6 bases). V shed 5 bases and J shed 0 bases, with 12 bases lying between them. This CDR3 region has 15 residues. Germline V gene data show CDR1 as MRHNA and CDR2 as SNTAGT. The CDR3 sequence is CASSTSGHSTDTQYF. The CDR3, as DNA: TGTGCCAGCAGTACCTCGGGACACAGCACAGATACGCAGTATTTT.

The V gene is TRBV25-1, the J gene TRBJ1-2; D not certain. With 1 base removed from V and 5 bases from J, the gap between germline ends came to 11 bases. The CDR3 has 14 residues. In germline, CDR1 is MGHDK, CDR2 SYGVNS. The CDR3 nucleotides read TGTGCCAGCAGTGAATCCAGGCCTGGGTATGGCTACACCTTC. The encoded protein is CASSESRPGYGYTF.

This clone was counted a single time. The CDR3 protein is CASSLGYQPQHF. The CDR3 DNA sequence: TGTGCCAGCAGTTTAGGGTATCAGCCCCAGCATTTT. The chain has TRBV28 and TRBJ1-5; unclear D gene. Germline CDR1 and CDR2: MDHEN and SYDVKM. V was clipped by 2 bases and J by 5 bases, with 4 bases between them. There are 12 residues in the CDR3.